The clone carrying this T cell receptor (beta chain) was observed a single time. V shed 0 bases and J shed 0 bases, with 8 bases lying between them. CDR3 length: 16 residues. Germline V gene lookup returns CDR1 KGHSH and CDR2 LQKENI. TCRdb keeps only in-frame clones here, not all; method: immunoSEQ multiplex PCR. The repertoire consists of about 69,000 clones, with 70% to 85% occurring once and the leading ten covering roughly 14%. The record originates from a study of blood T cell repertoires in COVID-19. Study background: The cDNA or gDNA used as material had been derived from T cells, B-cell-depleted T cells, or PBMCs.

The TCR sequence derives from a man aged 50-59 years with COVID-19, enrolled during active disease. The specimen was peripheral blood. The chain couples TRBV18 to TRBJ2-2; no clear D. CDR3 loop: CASSPPAVANTGELFF. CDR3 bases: TGTGCCAGCTCACCACCGGCGGTCGCGAACACCGGGGAGCTGTTTTTT. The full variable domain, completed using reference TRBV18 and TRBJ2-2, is NAGVMQNPRHLVRRRGQEARLRCSPMKGHSHVYWYRQLPEEGLKFMVYLQKENIIDESGMPKERFSAEFPKEGPSILRIQQVVRGDSAAYFCASSPPAVANTGELFFGEGSRLTVL.